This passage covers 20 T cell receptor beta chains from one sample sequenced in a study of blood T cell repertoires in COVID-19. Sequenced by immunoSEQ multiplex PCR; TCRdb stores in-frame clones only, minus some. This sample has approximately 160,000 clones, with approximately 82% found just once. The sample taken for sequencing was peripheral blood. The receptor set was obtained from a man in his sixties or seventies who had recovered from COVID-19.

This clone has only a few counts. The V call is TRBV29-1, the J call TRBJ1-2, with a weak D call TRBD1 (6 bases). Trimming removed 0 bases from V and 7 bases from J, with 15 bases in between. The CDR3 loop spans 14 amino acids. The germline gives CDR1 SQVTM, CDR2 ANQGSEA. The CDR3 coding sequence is TGCAGCGTTGAAGATCCAAGGGGGAGGGTTGGCTACACCTTC. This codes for CSVEDPRGRVGYTF. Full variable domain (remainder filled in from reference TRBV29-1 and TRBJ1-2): SAVISQKPSRDICQRGTSLTIQCQVDSQVTMMFWYRQQPGQSLTLIATANQGSEATYESGFVIDKFPISRPNLTFSTLTVSNMSPEDSSIYLCSVEDPRGRVGYTFGSGTRLTVV.

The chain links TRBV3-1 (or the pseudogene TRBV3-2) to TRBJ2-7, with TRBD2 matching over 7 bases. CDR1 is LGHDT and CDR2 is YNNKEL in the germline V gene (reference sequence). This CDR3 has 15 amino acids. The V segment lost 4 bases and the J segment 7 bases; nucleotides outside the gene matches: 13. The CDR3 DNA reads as TGTGCCAGCAGCCCCAAGTGGGAGGGCCTGGGAGAGCAGTACTTC. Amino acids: CASSPKWEGLGEQYF.

CDR3 region: CAWSVGQQYNEQFF. Here the CDR3 DNA reads TGTGCCTGGAGTGTAGGACAGCAATACAATGAGCAGTTCTTC. J is TRBJ2-1 and V is TRBV30; the D gene is possibly TRBD1 (6 bases). Germline V lookup: CDR1 GTSNPN, CDR2 SVGIG (reference sequence). This CDR3 is 14 amino acids long. The V end lost 0 bases, the J end lost 4 bases, and 10 bases lay between the germline ends.

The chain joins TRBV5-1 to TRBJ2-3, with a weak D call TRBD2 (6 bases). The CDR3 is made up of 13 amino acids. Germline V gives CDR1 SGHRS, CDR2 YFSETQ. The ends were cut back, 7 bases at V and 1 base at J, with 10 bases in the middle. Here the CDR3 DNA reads TGCGCCAGCCGGTCTAGCGGCACAGATACGCAGTATTTT. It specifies CASRSSGTDTQYF.

The CDR3 DNA reads as TGTGCCAGCAGCCGCCCCGGGTCCGGCTCCTACGAGCAGTACTTC. This encodes CASSRPGSGSYEQYF. The V and J genes are TRBV3-1 (or the pseudogene TRBV3-2) and TRBJ2-7; unclear D gene. V was cut by 4 bases and J by 0 bases, with 13 bases left in between. CDR3 length: 15 residues. Germline V gives CDR1 LGHDT, CDR2 YNNKEL (reference sequence).

This CDR3 is CAISPLGASADTQYF. The CDR3 DNA sequence: TGTGCCATCAGTCCGCTAGGGGCAAGTGCAGATACGCAGTATTTT. The chain uses TRBV10-3 and TRBJ2-3; maybe TRBD1 (5 bases). Germline-derived CDR1 and CDR2 are ENHRY and SYGVKD. The CDR3 contains 15 residues. Trimming took off 5 bases at V and 4 bases at J, with 16 bases between the two ends.

The CDR3 loop reads CASSQGTVLYNEQFF. The CDR3 DNA reads as TGTGCCAGCAGCCAAGGGACAGTTCTATACAATGAGCAGTTCTTC. The rearrangement links TRBV14 to TRBJ2-1; a weak D match, TRBD1 (6 bases). From germline, CDR1 is SGHDN and CDR2 FVKESK. CDR3 length: 15 residues. Trimming stripped 1 base from V and 4 bases from J, with 11 bases between.

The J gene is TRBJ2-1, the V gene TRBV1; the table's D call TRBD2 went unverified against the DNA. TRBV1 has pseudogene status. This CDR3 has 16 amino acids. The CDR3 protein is CTSSQVPGLAGIEQFF. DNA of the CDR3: TGCACCAGCAGCCAAGTCCCGGGACTAGCGGGAATTGAGCAGTTCTTC.

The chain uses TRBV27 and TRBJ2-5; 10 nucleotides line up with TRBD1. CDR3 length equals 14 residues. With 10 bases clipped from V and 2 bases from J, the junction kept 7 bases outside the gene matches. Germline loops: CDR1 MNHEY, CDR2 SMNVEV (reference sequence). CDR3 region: CATGRDRGQETQYF. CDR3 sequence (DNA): TGTGCCACCGGACGGGACAGGGGACAAGAGACCCAGTACTTC.

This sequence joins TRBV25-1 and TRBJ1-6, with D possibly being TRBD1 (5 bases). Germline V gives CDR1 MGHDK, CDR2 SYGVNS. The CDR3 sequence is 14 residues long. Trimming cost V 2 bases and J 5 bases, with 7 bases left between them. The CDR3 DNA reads TGTGCCAGCAGTGAACAGGGAAATAATTCACCCCTCCACTTT. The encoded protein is CASSEQGNNSPLHF.

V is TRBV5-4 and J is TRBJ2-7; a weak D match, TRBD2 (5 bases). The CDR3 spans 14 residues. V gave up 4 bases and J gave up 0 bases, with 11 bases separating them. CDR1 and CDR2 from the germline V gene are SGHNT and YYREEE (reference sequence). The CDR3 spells CASSAGNNSYEQYF. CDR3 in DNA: TGTGCCAGCAGCGCCGGGAACAACTCCTACGAGCAGTACTTC.

DNA of the CDR3: TGTGCCAGCAGCTTTGGGCAGGACTGGGGCTACACCTTC. Translation gives CASSFGQDWGYTF. The gene calls are TRBV7-9 and TRBJ1-2, with D unclear. This CDR3 is 13 amino acids long. Germline V gene data show CDR1 as SEHNR and CDR2 as FQNEAQ (reference sequence). V was pared by 3 bases and J by 8 bases, with 13 bases between. Full variable domain (outside the CDR3, taken from reference TRBV7-9 and TRBJ1-2): DTGVSQNPRHKITKRGQNVTFRCDPISEHNRLYWYRQTLGQGPEFLTYFQNEAQLEKSRLLSDRFSAERPKGSFSTLEIQRTEQGDSAMYLCASSFGQDWGYTFGSGTRLTVV.

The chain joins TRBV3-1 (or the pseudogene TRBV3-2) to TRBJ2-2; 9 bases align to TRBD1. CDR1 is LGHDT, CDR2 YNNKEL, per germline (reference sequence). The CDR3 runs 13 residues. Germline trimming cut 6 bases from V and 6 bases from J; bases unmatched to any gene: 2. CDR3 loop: CASRRQGAGELFF. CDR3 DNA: TGTGCCAGCAGGCGACAGGGGGCCGGGGAGCTGTTTTTT.

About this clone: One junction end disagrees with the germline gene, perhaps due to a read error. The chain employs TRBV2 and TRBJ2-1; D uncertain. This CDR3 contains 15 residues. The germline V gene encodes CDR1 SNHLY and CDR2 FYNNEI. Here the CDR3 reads CASSEERVSYNEQFF. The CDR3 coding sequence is TGTGCCAGCAGCGAAGAAAGAGTCTCCTACAATGAGCAGTTCTTC.

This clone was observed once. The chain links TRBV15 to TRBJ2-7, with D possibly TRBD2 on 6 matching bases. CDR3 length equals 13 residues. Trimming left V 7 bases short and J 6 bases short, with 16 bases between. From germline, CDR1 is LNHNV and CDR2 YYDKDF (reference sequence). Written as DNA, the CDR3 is TGTGCCACCACCCTCGGTGGAGGGGCCGAGCAGTACTTC. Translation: CATTLGGGAEQYF.

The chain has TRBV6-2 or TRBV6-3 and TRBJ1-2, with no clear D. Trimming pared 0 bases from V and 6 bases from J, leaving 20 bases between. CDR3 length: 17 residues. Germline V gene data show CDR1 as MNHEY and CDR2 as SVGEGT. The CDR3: CASSYSTLTGVKNGYTF. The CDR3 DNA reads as TGTGCCAGCAGTTACTCCACTTTGACGGGAGTGAAAAATGGCTACACCTTC.

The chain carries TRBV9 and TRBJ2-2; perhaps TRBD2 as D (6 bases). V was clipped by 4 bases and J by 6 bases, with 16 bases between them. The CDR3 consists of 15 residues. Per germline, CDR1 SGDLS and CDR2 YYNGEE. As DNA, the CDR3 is TGTGCCAGCAGCCCCGGGGGTCGGGAATCCGGGGAGCTGTTTTTT. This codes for CASSPGGRESGELFF. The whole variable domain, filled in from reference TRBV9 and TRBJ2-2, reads DSGVTQTPKHLITATGQRVTLRCSPRSGDLSVYWYQQSLDQGLQFLIQYYNGEERAKGNILERFSAQQFPDLHSELNLSSLELGDSALYFCASSPGGRESGELFFGEGSRLTVL.

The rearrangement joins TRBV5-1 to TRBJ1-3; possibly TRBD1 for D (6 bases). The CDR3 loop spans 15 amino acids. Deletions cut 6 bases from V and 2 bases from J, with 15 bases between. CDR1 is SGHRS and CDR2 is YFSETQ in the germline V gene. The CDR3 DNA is TGCGCCAGCACCCTGCCCGGGGGGCCTGGAAACACCATATATTTT. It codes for CASTLPGGPGNTIYF.

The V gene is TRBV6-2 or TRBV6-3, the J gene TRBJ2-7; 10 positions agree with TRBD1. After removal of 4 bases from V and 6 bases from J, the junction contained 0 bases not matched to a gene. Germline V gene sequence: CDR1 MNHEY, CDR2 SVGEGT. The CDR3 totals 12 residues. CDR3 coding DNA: TGTGCCAGCAGTTGGGACAGGGGCGAGCAGTACTTC. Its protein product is CASSWDRGEQYF.

CDR3 loop: CSVEGLGGGGYTF. In nucleotides, the CDR3 is TGCAGCGTTGAGGGGCTGGGTGGCGGCGGCTACACCTTC. The rearrangement links TRBV29-1 to TRBJ1-2; perhaps TRBD1 as D (5 bases). CDR3 length equals 13 residues. Trimming pared 3 bases from V and 8 bases from J, leaving 16 bases between. CDR1 SQVTM and CDR2 ANQGSEA come from the germline V gene.